This entry describes one T cell receptor beta chain. This sample is drawn from a study of blood T cell repertoires in COVID-19. Study as a whole: Material from acute and convalescent COVID-19 was sourced from the United States, Italy and Spain. T cells, B-cell-depleted T cells, or PBMCs supplied cDNA or gDNA.

Original processing methods: Scientists estimated how many nucleated cells there were by amplifying reference gene primers. Profiling relied on immunoSEQ multiplex PCR, and the TCRdb table lists in-frame clones only, not all of them. V, J and clone size are taken as reported in that table, and D and trimming were inferred from the DNA itself. Here the sample spans some 150,000 clones, about 88% being singletons. This CDR3 spans 17 amino acids. The germline V gene has CDR1 MNHEY and CDR2 SVGEGT. The V segment lost 2 bases and the J segment 3 bases; nucleotides outside the gene matches: 8. The specimen sequenced was peripheral blood. The sequence was obtained from a woman aged 80 or older in a cohort sampled during active or convalescent COVID-19. The chain is built from TRBV6-2 or TRBV6-3 and TRBJ2-1, with TRBD2 identical over 9 bases. CDR3 region: CASSYSISGGYYNEQFF. The DNA for the CDR3 is TGTGCCAGCAGTTACAGCATCAGCGGGGGGTACTACAATGAGCAGTTCTTC.